This TCR beta chain was observed in a study of blood T cells in healthy people across ages. This clonotype was seen ten or more times. Its antigen is undetermined. Broader study findings: Calculation of diversity from one million T cells yielded estimates considered to be underestimates.

Using a J-beta primer mix together with a sample-barcoded 5' primer, a second PCR was run for roughly 7 to 11 cycles. Using its own MiXCR run on the 5' RACE reads, TCRdb lists one record per CDR3 protein. Of over a million distinct CDR3 sequences in the sample, around 39% were seen once. The receptor's source is a woman between 18 and 29 years old in good health. The sample was blood.

The CDR3 here is CSGGRMGETQYF. The CDR3 DNA reads TGCAGCGGGGGTAGGATGGGTGAGACCCAGTACTTC. This chain links TRBV29-1 with TRBJ2-5; D is ambiguous. In germline, CDR1 is SQVTM, CDR2 ANQGSEA. V was clipped by 7 bases and J by 5 bases, with 14 bases between them. The CDR3 consists of 12 residues.